The clone carrying this TCR beta chain has only one observation. This sample stems from a study of T cell changes during pregnancy in multiple sclerosis. Data came from immunoSEQ multiplex PCR; TCRdb stores just in-frame clones and leaves some out. Among tens of thousands of clones, approximately 90% were seen once, and the ten largest hold roughly 0.91%. Sequenced material: peripheral blood, taken before pregnancy. The TCR originated in a female donor with multiple sclerosis, enrolled in a pregnancy study.

CDR3: CASGSGGGNSPLHF. The CDR3 DNA is TGTGCCAGCGGAAGCGGGGGGGGAAATTCACCCCTCCACTTT. The rearrangement uses TRBV25-1 and TRBJ1-6, with a weak D call TRBD1 (5 bases). This CDR3 is 14 amino acids long. The germline V gene has CDR1 MGHDK and CDR2 SYGVNS. Deletions cut 8 bases from V and 7 bases from J, with 15 bases between.